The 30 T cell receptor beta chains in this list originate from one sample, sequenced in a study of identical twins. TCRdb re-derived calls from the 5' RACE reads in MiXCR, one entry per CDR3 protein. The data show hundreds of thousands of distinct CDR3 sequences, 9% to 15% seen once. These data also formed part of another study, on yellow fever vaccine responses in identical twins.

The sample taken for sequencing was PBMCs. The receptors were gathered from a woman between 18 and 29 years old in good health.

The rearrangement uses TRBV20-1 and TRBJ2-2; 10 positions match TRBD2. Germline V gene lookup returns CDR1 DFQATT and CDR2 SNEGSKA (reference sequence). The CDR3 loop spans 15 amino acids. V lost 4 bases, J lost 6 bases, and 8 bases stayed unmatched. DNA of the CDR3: TGCAGTGCTACTAGCGGGAGTAATGATCCCGGGGAGCTGTTTTTT. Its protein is CSATSGSNDPGELFF.

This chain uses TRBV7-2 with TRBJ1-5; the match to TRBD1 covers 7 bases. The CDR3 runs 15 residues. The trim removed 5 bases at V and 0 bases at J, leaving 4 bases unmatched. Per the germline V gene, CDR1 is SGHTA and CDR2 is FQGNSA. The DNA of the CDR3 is TGTGCCAGCAGCCGGACAGGCTATAGCAATCAGCCCCAGCATTTT. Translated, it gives CASSRTGYSNQPQHF.

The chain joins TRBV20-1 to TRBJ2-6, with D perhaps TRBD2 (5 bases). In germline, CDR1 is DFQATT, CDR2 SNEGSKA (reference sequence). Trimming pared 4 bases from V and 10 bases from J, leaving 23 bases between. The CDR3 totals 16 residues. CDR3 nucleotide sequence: TGCAGTGCTACAAACCAAGGGAGAGGTCCGTCGAACGTCCTGACTTTC. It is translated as CSATNQGRGPSNVLTF.

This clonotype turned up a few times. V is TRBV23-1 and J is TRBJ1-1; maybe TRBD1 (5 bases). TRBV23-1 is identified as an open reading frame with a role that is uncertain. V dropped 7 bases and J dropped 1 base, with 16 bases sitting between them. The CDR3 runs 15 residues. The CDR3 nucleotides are TGCGCCAGCACGAAGTCCGGGGACGGGAACACTGAAGCTTTCTTT. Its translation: CASTKSGDGNTEAFF.

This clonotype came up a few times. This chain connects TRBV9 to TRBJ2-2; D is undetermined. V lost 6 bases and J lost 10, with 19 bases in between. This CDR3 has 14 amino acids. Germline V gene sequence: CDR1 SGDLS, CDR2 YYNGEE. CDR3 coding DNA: TGTGCCAGCAACGAAGGTGGCTTTAGTGAGGAGCTGTTTTTT. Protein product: CASNEGGFSEELFF.

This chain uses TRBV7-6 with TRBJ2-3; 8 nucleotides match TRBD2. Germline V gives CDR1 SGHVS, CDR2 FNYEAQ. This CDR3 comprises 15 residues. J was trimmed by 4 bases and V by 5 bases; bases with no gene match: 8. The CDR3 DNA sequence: TGTGCCAGCAGCGCTAACGGGGGGGCCCCAGATACGCAGTATTTT. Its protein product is CASSANGGAPDTQYF.

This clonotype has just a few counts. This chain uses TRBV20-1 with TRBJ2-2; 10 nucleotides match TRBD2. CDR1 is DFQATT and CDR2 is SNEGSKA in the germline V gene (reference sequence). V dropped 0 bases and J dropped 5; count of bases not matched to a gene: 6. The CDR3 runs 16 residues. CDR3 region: CSAREASGSRTGELFF. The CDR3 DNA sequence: TGCAGTGCTAGAGAAGCTAGCGGGAGTCGAACCGGGGAGCTGTTTTTT.

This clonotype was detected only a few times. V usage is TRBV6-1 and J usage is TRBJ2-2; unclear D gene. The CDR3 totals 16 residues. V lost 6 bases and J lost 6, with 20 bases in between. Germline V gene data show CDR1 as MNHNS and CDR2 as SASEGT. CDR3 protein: CASSRTPTWAAGELFF. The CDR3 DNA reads TGTGCCAGCAGCCGTACCCCCACATGGGCCGCCGGGGAGCTGTTTTTT.

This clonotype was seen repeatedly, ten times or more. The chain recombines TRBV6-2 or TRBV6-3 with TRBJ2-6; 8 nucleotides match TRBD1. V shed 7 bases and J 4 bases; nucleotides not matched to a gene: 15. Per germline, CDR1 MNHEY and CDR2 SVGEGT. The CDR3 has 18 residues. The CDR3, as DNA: TGTGCCAGCAAAATAATGGACAGGGTAGGGTTCGGGGCCAACGTCCTGACTTTC. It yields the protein CASKIMDRVGFGANVLTF.

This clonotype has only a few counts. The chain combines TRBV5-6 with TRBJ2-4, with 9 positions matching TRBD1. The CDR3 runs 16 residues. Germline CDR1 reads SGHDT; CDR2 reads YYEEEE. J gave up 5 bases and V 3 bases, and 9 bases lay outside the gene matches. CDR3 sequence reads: CASSSIIQGAQNIQYF. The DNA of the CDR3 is TGTGCCAGCAGCTCTATCATACAGGGGGCCCAAAACATTCAGTACTTC.

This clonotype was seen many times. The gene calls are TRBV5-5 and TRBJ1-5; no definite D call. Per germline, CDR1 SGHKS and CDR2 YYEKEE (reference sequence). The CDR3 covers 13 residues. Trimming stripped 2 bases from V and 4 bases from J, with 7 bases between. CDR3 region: CASSFNGNQPQHF. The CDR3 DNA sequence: TGTGCCAGCAGCTTTAATGGAAATCAGCCCCAGCATTTT.

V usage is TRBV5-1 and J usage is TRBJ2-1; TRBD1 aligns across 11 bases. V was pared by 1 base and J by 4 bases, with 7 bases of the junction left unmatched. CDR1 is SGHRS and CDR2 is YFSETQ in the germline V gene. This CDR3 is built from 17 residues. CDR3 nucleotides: TGCGCCAGCAGCTTGAGTGGACAGGGGGCGCTTTACAATGAGCAGTTCTTC. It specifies CASSLSGQGALYNEQFF.

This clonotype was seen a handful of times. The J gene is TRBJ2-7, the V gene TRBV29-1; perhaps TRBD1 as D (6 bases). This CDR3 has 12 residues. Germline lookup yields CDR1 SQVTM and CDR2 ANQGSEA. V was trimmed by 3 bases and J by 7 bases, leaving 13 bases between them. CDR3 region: CSVDLVGQEQYF. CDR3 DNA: TGCAGCGTTGACCTGGTCGGACAGGAGCAGTACTTC.

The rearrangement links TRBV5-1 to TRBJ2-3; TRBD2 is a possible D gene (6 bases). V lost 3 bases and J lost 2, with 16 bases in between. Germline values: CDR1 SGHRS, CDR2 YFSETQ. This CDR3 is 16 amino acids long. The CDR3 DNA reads TGCGCCAGCAGCTCCCTGGAGGGCGACCACACAGATACGCAGTATTTT. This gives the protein CASSSLEGDHTDTQYF.

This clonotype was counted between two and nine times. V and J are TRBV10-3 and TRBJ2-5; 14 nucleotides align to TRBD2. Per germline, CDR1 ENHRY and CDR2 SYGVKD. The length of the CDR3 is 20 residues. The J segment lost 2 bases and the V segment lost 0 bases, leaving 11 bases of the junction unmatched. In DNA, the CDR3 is TGTGCCATCAGTGAGTCCCGGGGGACTAGCGGGAGTTGGAGGCAAGAGACCCAGTACTTC. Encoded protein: CAISESRGTSGSWRQETQYF.

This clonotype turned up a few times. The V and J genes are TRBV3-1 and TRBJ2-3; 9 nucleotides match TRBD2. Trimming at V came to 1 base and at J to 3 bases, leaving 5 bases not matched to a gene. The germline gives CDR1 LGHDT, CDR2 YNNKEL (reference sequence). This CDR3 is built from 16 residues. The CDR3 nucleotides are TGTGCCAGCAGCCAAGGTAGCGGGAGAATTACAGATACGCAGTATTTT. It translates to CASSQGSGRITDTQYF.

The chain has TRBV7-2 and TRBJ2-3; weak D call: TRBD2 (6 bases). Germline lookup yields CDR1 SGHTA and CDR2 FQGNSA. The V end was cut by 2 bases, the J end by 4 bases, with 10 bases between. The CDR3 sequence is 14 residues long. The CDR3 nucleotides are TGTGCCAGCAGCTTATCCCGGAGGGCAGATACGCAGTATTTT. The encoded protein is CASSLSRRADTQYF.

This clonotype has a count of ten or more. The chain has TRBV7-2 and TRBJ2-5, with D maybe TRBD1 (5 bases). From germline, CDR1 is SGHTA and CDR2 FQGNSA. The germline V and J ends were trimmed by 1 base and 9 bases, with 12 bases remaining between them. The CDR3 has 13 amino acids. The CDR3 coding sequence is TGTGCCAGCAGCTTAGAGGTGGGGCGGCCCCAGTACTTC. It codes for CASSLEVGRPQYF.

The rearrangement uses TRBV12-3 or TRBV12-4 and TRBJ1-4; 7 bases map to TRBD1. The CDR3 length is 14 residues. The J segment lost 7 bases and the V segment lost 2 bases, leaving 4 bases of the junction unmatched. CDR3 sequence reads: CASSLRGRGEKLFF. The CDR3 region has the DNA TGTGCCAGCAGTTTAAGGGGGCGTGGTGAAAAACTGTTTTTT.

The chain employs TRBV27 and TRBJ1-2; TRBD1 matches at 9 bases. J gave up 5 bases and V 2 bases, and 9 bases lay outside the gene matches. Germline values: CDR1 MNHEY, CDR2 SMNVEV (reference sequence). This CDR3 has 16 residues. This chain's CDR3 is CASSLTGGLVGYGYTF. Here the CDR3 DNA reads TGTGCCAGCAGTTTAACAGGGGGCTTGGTAGGGTATGGCTACACCTTC.

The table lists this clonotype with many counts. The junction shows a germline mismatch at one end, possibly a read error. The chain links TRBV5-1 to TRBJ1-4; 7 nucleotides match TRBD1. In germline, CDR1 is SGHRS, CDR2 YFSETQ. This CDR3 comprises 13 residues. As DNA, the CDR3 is TGCGCCAGCAGCTGGGGACAGAATGAGAAACTGTTTTTT. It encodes CASSWGQNEKLFF.

This CDR3 is CASSLWGTDSGELFF. Here the CDR3 DNA reads TGCGCCAGCAGCTTGTGGGGGACAGATTCCGGGGAGCTGTTTTTT. This chain connects TRBV5-1 to TRBJ2-2; 7 bases align to TRBD1. CDR3 size: 15 residues. The ends lost 1 base at V and 6 bases at J; junction bases unmatched: 6. The germline V gene encodes CDR1 SGHRS and CDR2 YFSETQ.

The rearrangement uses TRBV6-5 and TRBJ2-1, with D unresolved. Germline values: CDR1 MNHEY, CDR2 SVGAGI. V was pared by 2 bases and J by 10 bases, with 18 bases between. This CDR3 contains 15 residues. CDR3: CASSYGRAYLREQFF. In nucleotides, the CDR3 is TGTGCCAGCAGTTACGGTAGGGCCTACCTCCGGGAGCAGTTCTTC.

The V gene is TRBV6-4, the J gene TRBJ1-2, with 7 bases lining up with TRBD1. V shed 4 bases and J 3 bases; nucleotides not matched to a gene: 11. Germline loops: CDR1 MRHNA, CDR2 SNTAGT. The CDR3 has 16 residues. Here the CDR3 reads CASSGSPTGPHYGYTF. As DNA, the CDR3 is TGTGCCAGCAGTGGCTCACCGACAGGGCCCCACTATGGCTACACCTTC.

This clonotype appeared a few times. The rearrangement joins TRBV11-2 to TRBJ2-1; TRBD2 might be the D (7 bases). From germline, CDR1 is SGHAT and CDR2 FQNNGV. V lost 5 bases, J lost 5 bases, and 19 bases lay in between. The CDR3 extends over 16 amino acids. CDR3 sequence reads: CASSHLRGRANNEQFF. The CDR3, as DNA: TGTGCCAGCAGCCACCTTAGGGGGAGGGCCAACAATGAGCAGTTCTTC.

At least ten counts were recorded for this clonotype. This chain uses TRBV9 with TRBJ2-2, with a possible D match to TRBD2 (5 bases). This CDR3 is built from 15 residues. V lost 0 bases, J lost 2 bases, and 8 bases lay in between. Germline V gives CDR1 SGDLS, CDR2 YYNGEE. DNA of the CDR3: TGTGCCAGCAGCGTAGAAGCGGCTAACACCGGGGAGCTGTTTTTT. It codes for CASSVEAANTGELFF.

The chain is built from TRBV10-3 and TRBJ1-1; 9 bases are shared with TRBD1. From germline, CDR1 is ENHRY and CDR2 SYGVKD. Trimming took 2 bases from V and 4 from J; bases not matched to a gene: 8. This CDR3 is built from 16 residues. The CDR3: CAISEGQGIWGTEAFF. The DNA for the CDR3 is TGTGCCATCAGTGAGGGACAGGGGATTTGGGGCACTGAAGCTTTCTTT.

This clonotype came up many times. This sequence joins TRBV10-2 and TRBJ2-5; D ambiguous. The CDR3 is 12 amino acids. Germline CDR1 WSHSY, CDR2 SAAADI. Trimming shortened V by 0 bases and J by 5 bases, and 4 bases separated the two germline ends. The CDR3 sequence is CASSESVETQYF. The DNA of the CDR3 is TGCGCCAGCAGTGAGTCTGTGGAGACCCAGTACTTC.

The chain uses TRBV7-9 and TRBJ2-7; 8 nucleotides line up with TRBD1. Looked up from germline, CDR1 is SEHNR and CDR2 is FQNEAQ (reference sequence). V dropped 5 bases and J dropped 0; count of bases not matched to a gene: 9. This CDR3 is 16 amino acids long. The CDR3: CASSGGQGGPSYEQYF. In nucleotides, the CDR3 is TGTGCCAGCAGCGGAGGACAGGGTGGGCCCTCCTACGAGCAGTACTTC.

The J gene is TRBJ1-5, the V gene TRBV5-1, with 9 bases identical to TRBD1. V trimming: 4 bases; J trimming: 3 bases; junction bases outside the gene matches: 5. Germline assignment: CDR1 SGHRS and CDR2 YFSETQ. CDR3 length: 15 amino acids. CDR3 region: CASSPGTGLNQPQHF. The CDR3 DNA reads TGCGCCAGCAGCCCAGGGACAGGGCTCAATCAGCCCCAGCATTTT.